This T cell receptor beta chain was identified during a study of T-cell memory formation after mild COVID-19. Libraries for TCRalpha and TCRbeta carried sample barcodes and unique molecular identifiers via 5'RACE. TCRdb used MiXCR to reprocess the 5' RACE reads, holding one entry per CDR3 protein. The table records around 310,000 distinct CDR3 sequences, more than 13% of them present only once. V dropped 7 bases and J dropped 9; count of bases not matched to a gene: 7. Germline assignment: CDR1 MNHEY and CDR2 SVGAGI. The CDR3 extends over 14 amino acids. The sequencing input was PBMCs or a T cell subset sorted from them (not recorded which). V usage is TRBV6-5 and J usage is TRBJ2-1; 12 bases fit TRBD2. This TCR was recovered from a man aged 18-30 years who had mild COVID-19 (a few samples of this study predate the infection). Cell type and time point are not known. This CDR3 reads CASKGLAGTGEQFF. The CDR3 bases are TGTGCCAGCAAAGGACTAGCGGGGACGGGTGAGCAGTTCTTC.